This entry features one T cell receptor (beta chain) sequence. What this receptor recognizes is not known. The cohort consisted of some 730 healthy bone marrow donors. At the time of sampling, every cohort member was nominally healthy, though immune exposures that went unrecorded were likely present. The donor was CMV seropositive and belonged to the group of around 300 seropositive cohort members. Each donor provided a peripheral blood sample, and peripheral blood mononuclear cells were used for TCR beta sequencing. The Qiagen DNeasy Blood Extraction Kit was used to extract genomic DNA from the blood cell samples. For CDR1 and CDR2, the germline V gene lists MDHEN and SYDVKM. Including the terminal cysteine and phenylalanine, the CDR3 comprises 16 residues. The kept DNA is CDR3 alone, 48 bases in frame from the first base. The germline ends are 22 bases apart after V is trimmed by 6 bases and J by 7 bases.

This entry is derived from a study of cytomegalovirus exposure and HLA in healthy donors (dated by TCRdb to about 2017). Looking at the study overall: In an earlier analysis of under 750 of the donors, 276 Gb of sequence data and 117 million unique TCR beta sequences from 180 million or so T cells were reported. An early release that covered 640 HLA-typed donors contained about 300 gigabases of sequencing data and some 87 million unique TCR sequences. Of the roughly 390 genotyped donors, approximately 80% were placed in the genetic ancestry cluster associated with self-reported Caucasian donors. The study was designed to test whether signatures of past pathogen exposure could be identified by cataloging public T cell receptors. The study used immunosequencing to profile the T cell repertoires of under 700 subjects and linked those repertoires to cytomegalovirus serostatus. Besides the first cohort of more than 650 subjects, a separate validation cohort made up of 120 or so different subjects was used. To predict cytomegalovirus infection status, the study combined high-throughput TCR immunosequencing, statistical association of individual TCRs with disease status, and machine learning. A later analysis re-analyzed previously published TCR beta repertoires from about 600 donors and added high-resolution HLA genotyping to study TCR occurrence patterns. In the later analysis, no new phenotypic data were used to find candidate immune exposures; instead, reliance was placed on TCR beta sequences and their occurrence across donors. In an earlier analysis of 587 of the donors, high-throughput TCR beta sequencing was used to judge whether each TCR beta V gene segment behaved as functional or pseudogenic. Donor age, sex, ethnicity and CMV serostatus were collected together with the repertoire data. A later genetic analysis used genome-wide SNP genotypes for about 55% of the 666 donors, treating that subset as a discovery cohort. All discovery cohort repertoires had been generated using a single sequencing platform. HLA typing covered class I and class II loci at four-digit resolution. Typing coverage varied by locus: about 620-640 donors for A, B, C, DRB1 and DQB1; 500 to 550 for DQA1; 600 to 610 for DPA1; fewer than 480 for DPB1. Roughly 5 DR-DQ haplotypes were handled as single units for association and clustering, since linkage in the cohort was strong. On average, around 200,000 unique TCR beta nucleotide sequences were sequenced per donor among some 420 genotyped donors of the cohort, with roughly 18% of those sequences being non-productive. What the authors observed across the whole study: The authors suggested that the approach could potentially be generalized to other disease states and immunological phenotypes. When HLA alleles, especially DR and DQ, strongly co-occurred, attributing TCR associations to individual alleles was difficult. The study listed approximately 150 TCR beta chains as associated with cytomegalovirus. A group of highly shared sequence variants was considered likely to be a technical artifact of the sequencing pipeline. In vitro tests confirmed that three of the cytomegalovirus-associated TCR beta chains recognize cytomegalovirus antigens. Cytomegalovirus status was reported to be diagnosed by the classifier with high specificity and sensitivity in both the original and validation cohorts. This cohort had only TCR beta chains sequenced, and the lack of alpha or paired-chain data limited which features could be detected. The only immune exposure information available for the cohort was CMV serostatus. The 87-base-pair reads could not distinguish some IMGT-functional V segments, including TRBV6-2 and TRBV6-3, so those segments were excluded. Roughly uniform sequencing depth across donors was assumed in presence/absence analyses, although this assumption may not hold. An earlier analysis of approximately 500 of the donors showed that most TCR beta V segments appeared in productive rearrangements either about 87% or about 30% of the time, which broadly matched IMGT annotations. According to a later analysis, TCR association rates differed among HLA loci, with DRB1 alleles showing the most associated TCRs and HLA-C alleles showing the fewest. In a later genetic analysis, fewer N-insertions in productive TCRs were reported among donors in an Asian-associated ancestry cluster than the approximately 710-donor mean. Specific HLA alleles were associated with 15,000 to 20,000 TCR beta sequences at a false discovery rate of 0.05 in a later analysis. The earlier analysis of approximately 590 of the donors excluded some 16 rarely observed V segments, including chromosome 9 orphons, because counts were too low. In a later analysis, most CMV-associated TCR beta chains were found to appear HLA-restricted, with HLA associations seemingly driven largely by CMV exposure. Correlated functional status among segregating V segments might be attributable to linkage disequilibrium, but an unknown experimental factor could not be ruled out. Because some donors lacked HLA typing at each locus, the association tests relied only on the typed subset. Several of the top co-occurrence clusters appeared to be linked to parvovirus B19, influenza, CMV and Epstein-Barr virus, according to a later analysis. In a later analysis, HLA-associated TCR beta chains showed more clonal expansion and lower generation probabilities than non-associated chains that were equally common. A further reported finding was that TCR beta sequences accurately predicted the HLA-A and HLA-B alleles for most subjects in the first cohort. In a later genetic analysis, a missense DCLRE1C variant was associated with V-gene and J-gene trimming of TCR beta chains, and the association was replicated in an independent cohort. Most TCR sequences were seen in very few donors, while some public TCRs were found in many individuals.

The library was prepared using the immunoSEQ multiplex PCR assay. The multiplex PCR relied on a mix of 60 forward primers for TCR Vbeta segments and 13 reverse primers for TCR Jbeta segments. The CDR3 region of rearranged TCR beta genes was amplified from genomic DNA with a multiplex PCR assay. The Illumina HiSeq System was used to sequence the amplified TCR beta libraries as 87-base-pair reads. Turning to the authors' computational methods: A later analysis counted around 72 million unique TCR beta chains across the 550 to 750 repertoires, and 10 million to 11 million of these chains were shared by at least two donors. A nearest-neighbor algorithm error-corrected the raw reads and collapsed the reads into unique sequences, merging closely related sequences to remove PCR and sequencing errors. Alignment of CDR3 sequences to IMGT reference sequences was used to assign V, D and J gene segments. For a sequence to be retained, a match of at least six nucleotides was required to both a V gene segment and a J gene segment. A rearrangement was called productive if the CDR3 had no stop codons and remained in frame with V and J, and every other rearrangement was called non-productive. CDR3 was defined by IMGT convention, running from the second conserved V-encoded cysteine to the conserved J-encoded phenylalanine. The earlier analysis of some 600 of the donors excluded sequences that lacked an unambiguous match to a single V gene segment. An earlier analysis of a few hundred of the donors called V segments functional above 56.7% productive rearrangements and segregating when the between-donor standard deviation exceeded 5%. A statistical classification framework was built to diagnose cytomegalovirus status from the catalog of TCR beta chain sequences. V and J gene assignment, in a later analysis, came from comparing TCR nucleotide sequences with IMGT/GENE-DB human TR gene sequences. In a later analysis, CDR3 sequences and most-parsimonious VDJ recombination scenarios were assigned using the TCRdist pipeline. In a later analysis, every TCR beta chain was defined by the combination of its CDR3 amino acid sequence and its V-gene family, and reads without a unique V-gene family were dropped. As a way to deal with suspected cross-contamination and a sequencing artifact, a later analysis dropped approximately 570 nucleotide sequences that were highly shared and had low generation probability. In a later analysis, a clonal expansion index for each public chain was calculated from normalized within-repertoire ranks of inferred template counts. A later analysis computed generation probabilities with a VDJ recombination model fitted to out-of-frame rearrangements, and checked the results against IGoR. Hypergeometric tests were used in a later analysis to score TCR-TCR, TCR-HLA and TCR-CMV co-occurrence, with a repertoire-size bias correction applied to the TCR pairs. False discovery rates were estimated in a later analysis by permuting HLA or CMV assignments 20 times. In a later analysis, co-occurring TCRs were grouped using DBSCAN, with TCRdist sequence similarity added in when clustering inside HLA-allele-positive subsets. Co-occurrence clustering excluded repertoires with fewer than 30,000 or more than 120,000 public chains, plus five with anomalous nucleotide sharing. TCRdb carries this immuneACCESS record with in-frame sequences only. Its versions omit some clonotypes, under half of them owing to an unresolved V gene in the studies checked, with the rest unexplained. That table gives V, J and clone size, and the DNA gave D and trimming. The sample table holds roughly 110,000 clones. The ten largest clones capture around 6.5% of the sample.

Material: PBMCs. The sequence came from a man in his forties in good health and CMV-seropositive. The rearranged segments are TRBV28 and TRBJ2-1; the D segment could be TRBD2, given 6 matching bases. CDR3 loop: CASSPHGTSPSNEQFF. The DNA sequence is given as TGTGCCAGCAGCCCTCATGGGACTTCACCGTCGAATGAGCAGTTCTTC.